The 13 T cell receptor beta chains below all came from one sample that was sequenced in a study of blood T cell repertoires in COVID-19. Repertoires were generated with immunoSEQ multiplex PCR, while TCRdb's copy carries only in-frame clones and drops some. This table has 100,000 to 150,000 clones, roughly 91% appearing once. The source material was peripheral blood. All receptors derive from a human donor in a cohort sampled during active COVID-19.

This chain uses TRBV28 with TRBJ2-1; D is unresolved. Between the trimmed V and J ends, which lost 5 bases and 8 bases, there was a span of 7 bases. CDR3 length: 11 amino acids. Germline V gives CDR1 MDHEN, CDR2 SYDVKM. The CDR3 loop reads CASSLRHEQFF. As DNA, the CDR3 is TGTGCCAGCAGTCTACGCCATGAGCAGTTCTTC.

V is TRBV6-5 and J is TRBJ2-7; maybe TRBD2 (6 bases). The CDR3 runs to 15 residues. Trimming took 5 bases from V and 4 from J, leaving 18 bases between them. Germline V gives CDR1 MNHEY, CDR2 SVGAGI. CDR3 bases: TGTGCCAGCAGTCTCACCCAGGGAGGTGGGTACGAGCAGTACTTC. Translation: CASSLTQGGGYEQYF.

The rearrangement links TRBV12-3 or TRBV12-4 to TRBJ2-5; possible D gene TRBD2, 6 bases. V lost 7 bases, J lost 2 bases, and 11 bases lay in between. The CDR3 is made up of 13 amino acids. The CDR3 nucleotides are TGTGCCAGCACCCGGGACTTTCAAGAGACCCAGTACTTC. Its protein product is CASTRDFQETQYF.

This clone was recorded once. The chain employs TRBV11-2 and TRBJ2-5; 7 nucleotides line up with TRBD2. Germline CDR1 and CDR2: SGHAT and FQNNGV. The CDR3 has 15 residues. After removal of 5 bases from V and 0 bases from J, the junction contained 6 bases not matched to a gene. Written as DNA, the CDR3 is TGTGCCAGCAGCCGGGACTATCAGTACCAAGAGACCCAGTACTTC. It specifies CASSRDYQYQETQYF. Combining the CDR3 with reference TRBV11-2 and TRBJ2-5 gives the whole variable domain EAGVAQSPRYKIIEKRQSVAFWCNPISGHATLYWYQQILGQGPKLLIQFQNNGVVDDSQLPKDRFSAERLKGVDSTLKIQPAKLEDSAVYLCASSRDYQYQETQYFGPGTRLLVL.

The J gene is TRBJ2-3, the V gene TRBV7-6, with 9 bases matching TRBD2. Germline assignment: CDR1 SGHVS and CDR2 FNYEAQ. This CDR3 spans 16 amino acids. Germline trimming cut 1 base from V and 3 bases from J; bases unmatched to any gene: 5. In DNA, the CDR3 is TGTGCCAGCAGCTTAGAGGGCGGGAGGGCTACAGATACGCAGTATTTT. Its protein is CASSLEGGRATDTQYF.

The chain has TRBV12-3 or TRBV12-4 and TRBJ1-1; maybe TRBD1 (6 bases). This CDR3 is 12 amino acids long. V shed 5 bases and J shed 8 bases, with 12 bases lying between them. The CDR3 region has the DNA TGTGCCAGCAGTCCCGACAGGATAGAAGCTTTCTTT. Its translation is CASSPDRIEAFF.

The gene calls are TRBV28 and TRBJ2-1; 9 bases align to TRBD2. J gave up 1 base and V 8 bases, and 6 bases lay outside the gene matches. This CDR3 has 15 amino acids. Germline CDR1 and CDR2: MDHEN and SYDVKM. CDR3 amino acids: CASVAGVGSYNEQFF. The CDR3 DNA sequence: TGTGCCAGCGTAGCGGGAGTGGGTTCCTACAATGAGCAGTTCTTC.

The rearrangement joins TRBV5-4 to TRBJ1-2; TRBD1 matches at 9 bases. The CDR3 spans 14 residues. V dropped 6 bases and J dropped 4; count of bases not matched to a gene: 7. Germline lookup yields CDR1 SGHNT and CDR2 YYREEE (reference sequence). Here the CDR3 reads CASTGQGIGYGYTF. CDR3 nucleotides: TGTGCCAGCACCGGACAGGGGATTGGCTATGGCTACACCTTC.

CDR3 sequence (DNA): TGTGCCAGCAGCCTCCCGGGAGCCTACGAGCAGTACTTC. This gives the protein CASSLPGAYEQYF. The V gene is TRBV11-1, the J gene TRBJ2-7; weak D call: TRBD2 (6 bases). This CDR3 is built from 13 residues. Trimming shortened V by 5 bases and J by 2 bases, and 10 bases separated the two germline ends. Germline V lookup: CDR1 SGHAT, CDR2 FQDESV (reference sequence).

The V gene is TRBV6-1, the J gene TRBJ1-5; unclear D gene. Trimming shortened V by 1 base and J by 3 bases, and 13 bases separated the two germline ends. The CDR3 covers 16 residues. Per germline, CDR1 MNHNS and CDR2 SASEGT. The CDR3 region is CASSEGLWVFNQPQHF. As DNA, the CDR3 is TGTGCCAGCAGTGAAGGACTTTGGGTTTTCAATCAGCCCCAGCATTTT.

The chain couples TRBV3-1 (or the pseudogene TRBV3-2) to TRBJ1-1; a possible D gene is TRBD1 (6 bases). Germline V CDR1 and CDR2: LGHDT, YNNKEL (reference sequence). The V end lost 5 bases, the J end lost 5 bases, and 15 bases lay between the germline ends. The CDR3 loop spans 14 amino acids. DNA of the CDR3: TGTGCCAGCAGCTCGACTGGGGGCAGGACTGAAGCTTTCTTT. This sequence encodes CASSSTGGRTEAFF.

The chain has TRBV5-5 and TRBJ2-5, with 7 bases lining up with TRBD2. The CDR3 sequence is 13 residues long. After removal of 4 bases from V and 0 bases from J, the junction contained 0 bases not matched to a gene. Germline assignment: CDR1 SGHKS and CDR2 YYEKEE (reference sequence). CDR3 amino acids: CASSGTNQETQYF. CDR3 in DNA: TGTGCCAGCAGCGGGACTAACCAAGAGACCCAGTACTTC.

The gene calls are TRBV28 and TRBJ2-5, with 10 nucleotides matching TRBD2. V lost 4 bases, J lost 7 bases, and 12 bases stayed unmatched. Germline CDR1 reads MDHEN; CDR2 reads SYDVKM. The CDR3 extends over 16 amino acids. DNA for the CDR3: TGTGCCAGCAGTTCCCTCGGACTAGCGGCCCAGGGGACCCAGTACTTC. It codes for CASSSLGLAAQGTQYF.